The 6 T cell receptor beta chains reported below all come from one sample, sequenced in a study of CD8 T cells in Susac syndrome (dated by TCRdb to the late 2010s). Library preparation used the immunoSEQ multiplex PCR assay. RNA was extracted using the RNeasy kit, and about 0.5 to 1 ug of the RNA was reverse transcribed with random hexamers. TCRdb reworked the public reads: Q25 trimming with fastp, MiXCR clone assembly, productive beta chains retained. When rows share a CDR3 protein, they turn into one entry using the most common DNA and genes. In this sample the table shows 70,000 to 100,000 distinct CDR3 sequences, about 93% of which occur a single time. The ten largest clones represent less than 0.35% of the sample. The sample comprised CD8+ T cells from PBMCs. Receptors were obtained from a human donor in good health.

V is TRBV6-5 and J is TRBJ1-3; D might be TRBD1 (5 bases). Trimming cost V 3 bases and J 1 base, with 7 bases left between them. This CDR3 is built from 14 residues. Germline-derived CDR1 and CDR2 are MNHEY and SVGAGI. The CDR3 here is CASSYSGSGNTIYF. The CDR3 DNA reads as TGTGCCAGCAGTTATTCAGGGTCTGGAAACACCATATATTTT.

The chain joins TRBV6-1 to TRBJ2-7, with TRBD1 identical over 8 bases. With V trimmed by 3 bases and J by 4 bases, 8 bases remained unmatched. The CDR3 length is 15 residues. The V gene's germline CDR1 is MNHNS and CDR2 SASEGT. DNA for the CDR3: TGTGCCAGCAGTGAGATCACAGGGGGTTGGTACGAGCAGTACTTC. This gives the protein CASSEITGGWYEQYF.

The gene calls are TRBV29-1 and TRBJ2-2, with D perhaps TRBD1 or TRBD2 (5 bases each). The CDR3 loop spans 15 amino acids. V shed 7 bases and J shed 0 bases, with 15 bases lying between them. CDR1 and CDR2 from the germline V gene are SQVTM and ANQGSEA. The CDR3 is CSAPLVGPNTGELFF. CDR3 sequence (DNA): TGCAGCGCCCCCCTTGTGGGACCGAACACCGGGGAGCTGTTTTTT.

This clonotype has a handful of counts. V is TRBV7-8 and J is TRBJ2-1, with D tentatively TRBD1 or TRBD2 (5 bases each). Germline loops: CDR1 SGHVS, CDR2 FQNEAQ. V was cut by 4 bases and J by 6 bases, with 16 bases left in between. This CDR3 is 15 amino acids long. The CDR3 coding sequence is TGTGCCAGCAGCTCGGGACGGAAGGCTATCAATGAGCAGTTCTTC. It yields the protein CASSSGRKAINEQFF. Using reference TRBV7-8 and TRBJ2-1 for the parts outside the CDR3, the full variable domain is GAGVSQSPRYKVAKRGQDVALRCDPISGHVSLFWYQQALGQGPEFLTYFQNEAQLDKSGLPSDRFFAERPEGSVSTLKIQRTQQEDSAVYLCASSSGRKAINEQFFGPGTRLTVL.

The V gene is TRBV5-1, the J gene TRBJ2-6, with D perhaps assigned TRBD1 or TRBD2 (5 bases each). V was shortened by 3 bases and J by 3 bases, with 13 bases between the two germline ends. This CDR3 has 16 amino acids. Germline CDR1 and CDR2: SGHRS and YFSETQ. The CDR3 DNA is TGCGCCAGCAGCTCGGGACCACGGGGTGGGGCCAACGTCCTGACTTTC. Translating it yields CASSSGPRGGANVLTF.

This chain uses TRBV4-1 with TRBJ2-7; the match to TRBD1 covers 7 bases. The CDR3 has 15 residues. The V gene end was trimmed by 0 bases and the J gene end by 3 bases; junction bases not matched to a gene: 5. Germline V gene lookup returns CDR1 MGHRA and CDR2 YSYEKL. This CDR3 reads CASSQEWTGFYEQYF. CDR3 nucleotide sequence: TGCGCCAGCAGCCAAGAATGGACAGGATTCTACGAGCAGTACTTC.